A selection of T cell receptor beta chains follows, all from one sample in a study of cytomegalovirus exposure and HLA in healthy donors. Assay: immunoSEQ multiplex PCR; the TCRdb copy retains only in-frame clones and omits some. The sample holds 160,000 or so clones, around 83% seen once. Sequenced material: PBMCs. Receptors originate from a male donor in good health and CMV-seropositive. CDR3s include the opening cysteine and the closing phenylalanine or tryptophan. The D gene is left open where the match is weak. Part of the rows lack a size; the others show once, few, many or a class for expanded clones.

v_call	d_call	clone_size	j_call	cdr3_nt	cdr3_aa
TRBV9	.	.	TRBJ2-5	TGTGCCAGCAGCGCTAGGGACTCCCCGGCGACCCAGTACTTC	CASSARDSPATQYF
TRBV28	.	.	TRBJ2-1	TGTGCCAGCAGTTTACCGCCCGGCAGCCAAGCGACTGAGCAGTTCTTC	CASSLPPGSQATEQFF
TRBV10-3	TRBD2	once	TRBJ2-1	TGTGCCAGGCCCCAGCGGGGGTCATCCAATGAGCAGTTCTTC	CARPQRGSSNEQFF
TRBV6-6	.	few	TRBJ2-2	TGTGCCAGCAGTCAACCGGCCGGGGAGCTGTTTTTT	CASSQPAGELFF
TRBV30	.	.	TRBJ1-2	TGTGCCTATGGACAGAGATATGGCTACACCTTC	CAYGQRYGYTF
TRBV27	.	.	TRBJ1-4	TGTGCCAGCAGTTTCAGGGGTTCTGGTGAAAAACTGTTTTTT	CASSFRGSGEKLFF
TRBV14	TRBD1	.	TRBJ1-2	TGTGCCAGCAGCCAAGGAATCGCTGCGACAGGGGGCAGGGGCTATGGCTACACCTTC	CASSQGIAATGGRGYGYTF
TRBV14	.	once	TRBJ2-7	TGTGCCAGCAGCCAAGACAACAGGGTGGCCTACGAGCAGTACTTC	CASSQDNRVAYEQYF
TRBV18	.	.	TRBJ1-5	TGTGCCAGCTCACGCTCTCCAGGGGTTAGCAATCAGCCCCAGCATTTT	CASSRSPGVSNQPQHF
TRBV2	TRBD1	.	TRBJ1-3	TGTGCCAGCAGCGGGGACAGGGGAGTTCAGTCTGGAAACACCATATATTTT	CASSGDRGVQSGNTIYF
TRBV4-1	.	few	TRBJ2-2	TGCGCCAGCAGCAGCACCCCCGTAGCAGGGTTCACCGGGGAGCTGTTTTTT	CASSSTPVAGFTGELFF
TRBV10-1	TRBD1	.	TRBJ2-7	TGCGCCAGCAGTCCCTGGACAGGGGGCGAGCAGTACTTC	CASSPWTGGEQYF
TRBV4-1	TRBD2	.	TRBJ2-7	TGCGCCAGCAGCCAATCACTAGCGACCGAGCAGTACTTC	CASSQSLATEQYF
TRBV7-2	.	.	TRBJ2-3	TGTGCCAGCAGCTTAGGAGGTAGACGCGGGGCAGATACGCAGTATTTT	CASSLGGRRGADTQYF
TRBV5-1	.	.	TRBJ1-1	TGCGCCAGCAGCTTGGGGGGGCAGGGGAACGCTGAAGCTTTCTTT	CASSLGGQGNAEAFF
TRBV5-1	TRBD1	.	TRBJ1-3	TGCGCCACTTCCCTTACAGGGGGCTTCGGAAACACCATATATTTT	CATSLTGGFGNTIYF
TRBV15	TRBD2	.	TRBJ2-3	TGTGCCACTCTCGAGGCGGGAGTGACAGATACGCAGTATTTT	CATLEAGVTDTQYF
TRBV5-1	.	few	TRBJ2-5	TGCGCCAGCAGCCTGGGGCAGGTAGCGGCAGCAGAGACCCAGTACTTC	CASSLGQVAAAETQYF
TRBV9	.	.	TRBJ1-1	TGTGCCAGCAGCGTAGATCAGGGTTCTATGAACACTGAAGCTTTCTTT	CASSVDQGSMNTEAFF
TRBV6-1	.	.	TRBJ2-1	TGTGCCAGCAGTGAGCAGGGGAGGGGCGGAGCTTACAATGAGCAGTTCTTC	CASSEQGRGGAYNEQFF
TRBV4-1	.	.	TRBJ2-7	TGCGCCAGCAGCCAAGAGGAAGCGGGTGCGAGGGAGCAGTACTTC	CASSQEEAGAREQYF
TRBV28	.	.	TRBJ2-7	TGTGCCAGCAGTACGACAGGCCACGAGCAGTACTTC	CASSTTGHEQYF
TRBV7-8	TRBD1	.	TRBJ1-1	TGTGCCAGCAGCTTAGTACAGGGGGAGGTAGCTTTCTTT	CASSLVQGEVAFF
TRBV6-5	TRBD1	.	TRBJ2-7	TGTGCCAGCAGTTACTCCGGACAGGGAGCCTACGAGCAGTACTTC	CASSYSGQGAYEQYF
TRBV15	TRBD2	.	TRBJ2-1	TGTGCCACCAGCAAGCTTGGCGGGGGGGCCATGGGCAATGAGCAGTTCTTC	CATSKLGGGAMGNEQFF
TRBV4-3	.	few	TRBJ1-6	TGCGCCAGCAGCCAAGATCTGAGGAGCTCCTATAATTCACCCCTCCACTTT	CASSQDLRSSYNSPLHF
TRBV18	.	.	TRBJ2-5	TGTGCCAGCTCATCAGAACAAGAGACCCAGTACTTC	CASSSEQETQYF
TRBV9	.	once	TRBJ1-1	TGTGCCAGCAGCTCCGGAGGGAAGACTGAAGCTTTCTTT	CASSSGGKTEAFF
TRBV7-9	.	.	TRBJ1-5	TGTGCCAGCAGCAGAAATCCCTCGGATCAGCCCCAGCATTTT	CASSRNPSDQPQHF
TRBV18	.	.	TRBJ1-6	TGTGCCAGCTCACCCGGGGTGGGGAATTCACCCCTCCACTTT	CASSPGVGNSPLHF
TRBV7-9	TRBD1	.	TRBJ2-5	TGTGCCAGCAGCTGGGGGACAGGGGTTGAGCAGTACTTC	CASSWGTGVEQYF
TRBV27	TRBD2	.	TRBJ2-1	TGTGCCAGCAGTTCCCCCGGGGGGGCAGGGACCTACAATGAGCAGTTCTTC	CASSSPGGAGTYNEQFF
TRBV11-2	.	.	TRBJ1-2	TGTGCCAGCAGCCTAAACTATGGCTACACCTTC	CASSLNYGYTF
TRBV6-5	.	.	TRBJ1-5	TGTGCCAGCGGACTGACGCCCCAGCATTTT	CASGLTPQHF
TRBV2	.	.	TRBJ2-3	TGTGCCAGCCAGGTTATCACAGATACGCAGTATTTT	CASQVITDTQYF
TRBV19	.	.	TRBJ1-5	TGTGCCAGTGTAGGGAGTCACCAAAACAATCAGCCCCAGCATTTT	CASVGSHQNNQPQHF
TRBV13	.	.	TRBJ2-5	TGTGCCAGCGGGCAGACGTACCAAGAGACCCAGTACTTC	CASGQTYQETQYF
TRBV19	.	once	TRBJ2-3	TGTGCCAGTAGTTTACGACAGGGACTAGGCACAGATACGCAGTATTTT	CASSLRQGLGTDTQYF
TRBV15	.	once	TRBJ2-5	TGTGCCACCAGCCGCAGGGGAACTGGACAAGAGACCCAGTACTTC	CATSRRGTGQETQYF
TRBV5-1	TRBD2	.	TRBJ2-1	TGCGCCAGCAGCTTTGGGACTAGCGGGGGGGCCCGCGGTGAGCAGTTCTTC	CASSFGTSGGARGEQFF
TRBV5-1	.	.	TRBJ2-3	TGCGCCAGCAGATATGAGGCCCTCGGATCCGGGGCGCAGTATTTT	CASRYEALGSGAQYF
TRBV2	TRBD1	.	TRBJ1-1	TGTGCCAGCAGTGAATTCGGGACAGCGAACACTGAAGCTTTCTTT	CASSEFGTANTEAFF
TRBV9	.	.	TRBJ1-5	TGTGCCAGCGGTGGGGGCTATAGCAATCAGCCCCAGCATTTT	CASGGGYSNQPQHF
TRBV10-1	TRBD1	.	TRBJ1-2	TGCGCCAGCAGTCGGGACAGGGATAACTATGGCTACACCTTC	CASSRDRDNYGYTF
TRBV28	TRBD2	.	TRBJ2-1	TGTGCCAGCAGTTTCCCCGGGCTAGCGGGGGCCCATGAGCAGTTCTTC	CASSFPGLAGAHEQFF
TRBV7-8	.	.	TRBJ1-4	TGTGCCAGCAGCTTTGACACCACAGGTGCGGCAACTAATGAAAAACTGTTTTTT	CASSFDTTGAATNEKLFF
TRBV25-1	.	.	TRBJ1-5	TGTGCCAGCAGTGAATGGAGCACCCCGCAGAATCAGCCCCAGCATTTT	CASSEWSTPQNQPQHF
TRBV10-1	TRBD1	.	TRBJ1-1	TGCGCCAGCAGTGGGAACCTAGGGACAGGGACCACTGAAGCTTTCTTT	CASSGNLGTGTTEAFF
TRBV7-2	TRBD2	.	TRBJ2-3	TGTGCCAGCAGCTTAGCGGCTGGGGCCGGGAGGACAGATACGCAGTATTTT	CASSLAAGAGRTDTQYF
TRBV2	.	.	TRBJ2-5	TGTGCCAGCAGTCCGAGGGTAACTCTAGTCCAAGAGACCCAGTACTTC	CASSPRVTLVQETQYF
TRBV28	TRBD1	.	TRBJ1-5	TGTGCCAGCAGTACTCCCGGGACAGGGTTTCAGCCCCAGCATTTT	CASSTPGTGFQPQHF
TRBV28	TRBD1	.	TRBJ1-1	TGTGCCAGCATCACGGACAGGGGAAACACTGAAGCTTTCTTT	CASITDRGNTEAFF
TRBV7-2	TRBD2	.	TRBJ2-1	TGTGCCAGCAGCGTAGCTAGCGGGGGGGCTTGGTTTGAGCAGTTCTTC	CASSVASGGAWFEQFF
TRBV7-8	TRBD2	once	TRBJ2-1	TGTGCCAGCAGCTTAGGGGGACTAGCGGGATACAATGAGCAGTTCTTC	CASSLGGLAGYNEQFF
TRBV18	TRBD2	.	TRBJ2-5	TGTGCCAGCTCACCTCCCGCGAGCGGGATAGCAGAGACCCAGTACTTC	CASSPPASGIAETQYF
TRBV30	.	.	TRBJ1-1	TGTGCCTGGAGGGCCCGCGGACAGTCTCAAGAAGCTTTCTTT	CAWRARGQSQEAFF
TRBV19	.	.	TRBJ1-2	TGTGCCAGTAGTAATCAGGCCTCGTATGGCTACACCTTC	CASSNQASYGYTF
TRBV6-5	.	once	TRBJ1-3	TGTGCCAGCAGTTACTCGCCAGATGGAAACACCATATATTTT	CASSYSPDGNTIYF
TRBV5-1	.	.	TRBJ1-3	TGCGCCAGCAGCTTGCACCCTTTAAAACAGTACTCTGGAAACACCATATATTTT	CASSLHPLKQYSGNTIYF
TRBV11-3	TRBD2	.	TRBJ2-3	TGTGCCAGCAGCTCACCGGGACTAGCGGGAGTAGGCACAGATACGCAGTATTTT	CASSSPGLAGVGTDTQYF